These 28 T cell receptor beta chains were sequenced from one sample in a study of T cell responses to AZD1222 COVID-19 vaccine. Sequenced by immunoSEQ multiplex PCR; TCRdb stores in-frame clones only, minus some. The sample yields some 180,000 clones, 85% to 95% seen once. The material was peripheral blood, obtained 28 days after the second AZD1222 dose. The source is an adult who received the AZD1222 COVID-19 vaccine.

This rearrangement joins TRBV6-5 to TRBJ2-1; 9 bases match TRBD2. The V and J ends lost 6 bases and 0 bases, in that order; junction bases with no gene match: 3. The CDR3 sequence is 15 residues long. Germline loops: CDR1 MNHEY, CDR2 SVGAGI. Here the CDR3 reads CASSLAGRSYNEQFF. The CDR3, as DNA: TGTGCCAGCAGCCTAGCGGGACGCTCCTACAATGAGCAGTTCTTC.

The chain uses TRBV12-5 and TRBJ1-1; D is possibly TRBD1 (5 bases). CDR1 is LGHNT and CDR2 is FRNRAP in the germline V gene. The CDR3 runs to 17 residues. Trimming pared 1 base from V and 0 bases from J, leaving 15 bases between. The CDR3 here is CASGLGSGRTLNTEAFF. The CDR3 nucleotides are TGTGCTAGTGGTTTGGGATCGGGACGGACGTTGAACACTGAAGCTTTCTTT.

The chain has TRBV28 and TRBJ1-2, with D possibly being TRBD1 (5 bases). The CDR3 consists of 15 residues. The ends were cut back, 6 bases at V and 5 bases at J, with 19 bases in the middle. Germline CDR1 and CDR2: MDHEN and SYDVKM. The CDR3 region is CASSLQAGWGYGYTF. CDR3 nucleotide sequence: TGTGCCAGCAGCCTACAGGCCGGATGGGGGTATGGCTACACCTTC.

The rearrangement links TRBV5-8 to TRBJ1-5; D unclear. V shed 6 bases and J shed 9 bases, with 16 bases lying between them. The CDR3 has 13 residues. CDR1 and CDR2 (germline): SGHTS, YDEGEE. The CDR3: CASTRTGPRPQHF. The CDR3 bases are TGTGCCAGCACCAGGACCGGACCCCGGCCCCAGCATTTT.

The rearrangement uses TRBV6-1 and TRBJ2-5; D perhaps matches TRBD1 (6 bases). Trimming took off 2 bases at V and 2 bases at J, with 15 bases between the two ends. This CDR3 has 16 residues. Germline CDR1 MNHNS, CDR2 SASEGT. CDR3 amino acids: CASSESRARGQETQYF. In DNA form, the CDR3 reads TGTGCCAGCAGTGAAAGTAGGGCGAGGGGGCAAGAGACCCAGTACTTC.

The chain has TRBV3-1 (or the pseudogene TRBV3-2) and TRBJ1-4, with D possibly being TRBD1 (6 bases). Trimming removed 0 bases at V and 7 bases at J, with 21 bases between. CDR1 and CDR2 from the germline V gene are LGHDT and YNNKEL (reference sequence). The CDR3 has 18 residues. CDR3 in amino acids: CASSQEEGGRGVIEKLFF. The CDR3 region has the DNA TGTGCCAGCAGCCAAGAAGAAGGGGGACGAGGGGTTATTGAAAAACTGTTTTTT.

V usage is TRBV5-1 and J usage is TRBJ1-5, with D uncertain. Germline-derived CDR1 and CDR2 are SGHRS and YFSETQ. Trimming shortened V by 4 bases and J by 2 bases, and 13 bases separated the two germline ends. The CDR3 totals 15 residues. This CDR3 is CASSRGEMGNQPQHF. CDR3 nucleotide sequence: TGCGCCAGCAGCCGGGGAGAGATGGGCAATCAGCCCCAGCATTTT.

The chain uses TRBV10-3 and TRBJ1-1; D is perhaps TRBD1 (6 bases). The germline V gene encodes CDR1 ENHRY and CDR2 SYGVKD. Trimming cost V 9 bases and J 5 bases, with 16 bases left between them. CDR3 size: 13 residues. The CDR3 DNA reads as TGTGCCATAGGTGGCCGGCAGGGGACTGAAGCTTTCTTT. Its translation: CAIGGRQGTEAFF.

The rearrangement uses TRBV5-5 and TRBJ2-2, with TRBD2 matching 10 bases. Germline CDR1 reads SGHKS; CDR2 reads YYEKEE (reference sequence). V gave up 0 bases and J gave up 7 bases; unmatched junction bases: 6. The CDR3 spans 16 residues. The CDR3 loop reads CASSLASGGFVGELFF. The CDR3 coding sequence is TGTGCCAGCAGCTTGGCTAGCGGGGGATTCGTCGGGGAGCTGTTTTTT.

The chain couples TRBV7-9 to TRBJ1-2, with D tentatively TRBD1 (5 bases). CDR1 is SEHNR and CDR2 is FQNEAQ in the germline V gene (reference sequence). CDR3 size: 14 residues. Between the trimmed V and J ends, which lost 3 bases and 3 bases, there was a span of 11 bases. The CDR3 nucleotides read TGTGCCAGCAGCTTTGCCGACAGCCACTATGGCTACACCTTC. It is translated as CASSFADSHYGYTF.

CDR3 sequence: CASGGASYNEQFF. CDR3 nucleotides: TGCGCCAGCGGCGGGGCATCCTACAATGAGCAGTTCTTC. The rearrangement joins TRBV4-1 to TRBJ2-1, with D maybe TRBD2 (6 bases). This CDR3 region has 13 residues. V was pared by 8 bases and J by 1 base, with 9 bases between. The germline CDR1 and CDR2 sequences are MGHRA and YSYEKL.

The chain has TRBV7-9 and TRBJ1-1; no reliable D call. This CDR3 region has 12 residues. In germline, CDR1 is SEHNR, CDR2 FQNEAQ (reference sequence). The ends were cut back, 7 bases at V and 5 bases at J, with 11 bases in the middle. The CDR3 sequence is CASTVPPTEAFF. The CDR3 bases are TGTGCCAGCACCGTCCCCCCGACTGAAGCTTTCTTT.

This chain links TRBV9 with TRBJ1-1; D gene uncertain. The CDR3 sequence is 15 residues long. The V gene lost 0 bases and the J gene lost 0 bases, with 9 bases spanning the gap. Germline loops: CDR1 SGDLS, CDR2 YYNGEE. The CDR3 DNA reads as TGTGCCAGCAGCGTAGAGAGACACTTGAACACTGAAGCTTTCTTT. It specifies CASSVERHLNTEAFF.

The rearrangement uses TRBV7-9 and TRBJ1-4; no definite D call. Germline V CDR1 and CDR2: SEHNR, FQNEAQ (reference sequence). The CDR3 totals 14 residues. Trimming removed 4 bases from V and 0 bases from J, with 6 bases in between. The chain's CDR3 is CASSSKATNEKLFF. CDR3 sequence (DNA): TGTGCCAGCAGCTCCAAAGCAACTAATGAAAAACTGTTTTTT.

The CDR3 reads CASSLDRGTEAFF. In DNA form, the CDR3 reads TGTGCCAGCAGTTTGGACAGGGGGACTGAAGCTTTCTTT. The chain combines TRBV6-2 or TRBV6-3 with TRBJ1-1, with 10 bases identical to TRBD1. Germline V CDR1 and CDR2: MNHEY, SVGEGT. With 4 bases clipped from V and 5 bases from J, the junction kept 1 base outside the gene matches. The CDR3 covers 13 residues.

The chain is built from TRBV5-5 and TRBJ2-7; 7 nucleotides line up with TRBD2. Trimming took 3 bases from V and 0 from J; bases not matched to a gene: 9. CDR1 is SGHKS, CDR2 YYEKEE, per germline (reference sequence). The CDR3 runs 16 residues. DNA for the CDR3: TGTGCCAGCAGCTCTAGCGGTGGGATAAGCTCCTACGAGCAGTACTTC. It encodes CASSSSGGISSYEQYF.

The chain couples TRBV20-1 to TRBJ1-5; D is ambiguous. Germline V gene sequence: CDR1 DFQATT, CDR2 SNEGSKA (reference sequence). This CDR3 contains 12 residues. The germline V and J ends were trimmed by 3 bases and 5 bases, with 8 bases remaining between them. CDR3 amino acids: CSASLSDQPQHF. The CDR3 DNA reads as TGCAGTGCTAGTTTAAGTGATCAGCCCCAGCATTTT.

The V and J genes are TRBV5-1 and TRBJ2-1, with 9 bases identical to TRBD1. V dropped 1 base and J dropped 8; count of bases not matched to a gene: 7. The CDR3 spans 15 residues. Per the germline V gene, CDR1 is SGHRS and CDR2 is YFSETQ. The CDR3 loop is CASSLSGQGGHEQFF. The DNA for the CDR3 is TGCGCCAGCAGCTTGTCGGGACAGGGCGGACATGAGCAGTTCTTC.

The V gene is TRBV28, the J gene TRBJ1-2; 7 bases line up with TRBD1. J lost 3 bases, V lost 5 bases, and 6 bases had no gene match. Germline loops: CDR1 MDHEN, CDR2 SYDVKM. The CDR3 contains 14 residues. The CDR3 reads CASSRQGAYYGYTF. CDR3 nucleotides: TGTGCCAGCAGTAGACAGGGTGCTTACTATGGCTACACCTTC.

The chain joins TRBV7-9 to TRBJ2-5; 11 positions match TRBD1. Trimming removed 3 bases from V and 5 bases from J; junction bases left unmatched: 5. The CDR3 is made up of 15 amino acids. Germline loops: CDR1 SEHNR, CDR2 FQNEAQ (reference sequence). CDR3 DNA sequence: TGTGCCAGCAGCTTCAGGACAGGGGGCATGGAGACCCAGTACTTC. Its translation: CASSFRTGGMETQYF.

The V call is TRBV5-1, the J call TRBJ2-3; weak D call: TRBD2 (6 bases). The CDR3 is 14 residues long. Germline loops: CDR1 SGHRS, CDR2 YFSETQ. The V end was cut by 4 bases, the J end by 2 bases, with 11 bases between. CDR3: CASSPRTTTDTQYF. The CDR3, as DNA: TGCGCCAGCAGCCCCCGGACTACCACAGATACGCAGTATTTT.

The chain employs TRBV6-1 and TRBJ2-5, with 8 bases fitting TRBD1. V trimming: 2 bases; J trimming: 4 bases; junction bases outside the gene matches: 15. Germline lookup yields CDR1 MNHNS and CDR2 SASEGT. The CDR3 runs to 18 residues. The CDR3 here is CASSEIVRDRSPRETQYF. The CDR3 bases are TGTGCCAGCAGTGAAATCGTAAGGGACAGGAGTCCGAGAGAGACCCAGTACTTC.

The rearrangement links TRBV9 to TRBJ2-3, with 11 bases fitting TRBD2. This CDR3 contains 15 residues. The J segment lost 3 bases and the V segment lost 4 bases, leaving 4 bases of the junction unmatched. In germline, CDR1 is SGDLS, CDR2 YYNGEE. The CDR3 bases are TGTGCCAGCAGCTGGGGACTAGCGGAGACAGATACGCAGTATTTT. It yields the protein CASSWGLAETDTQYF.

This clone was seen only once. This specimen includes other DNA sequences encoding the same CDR3. The chain couples TRBV9 to TRBJ2-3, with D possibly being TRBD1 or TRBD2 (5 bases each). V lost 0 bases to trimming and J lost 0 bases, with 5 bases between them. Germline CDR1 is SGDLS and CDR2 is YYNGEE. The CDR3 contains 14 residues. CDR3: CASSVGGSTDTQYF. CDR3 coding DNA: TGTGCCAGCAGCGTAGGGGGGAGCACAGATACGCAGTATTTT. The full variable domain, rest sourced from reference TRBV9 and TRBJ2-3, is DSGVTQTPKHLITATGQRVTLRCSPRSGDLSVYWYQQSLDQGLQFLIQYYNGEERAKGNILERFSAQQFPDLHSELNLSSLELGDSALYFCASSVGGSTDTQYFGPGTRLTVL.

The chain uses TRBV5-8 and TRBJ1-2; 7 bases align to TRBD1. The CDR3 contains 15 residues. The junction had 5 bases not matched to a gene; V was cut back by 0 bases and J by 3 bases. Germline values: CDR1 SGHTS, CDR2 YDEGEE. The CDR3 bases are TGTGCCAGCAGCTTGGATGGGACAGATCACTATGGCTACACCTTC. Residues: CASSLDGTDHYGYTF.

The chain joins TRBV12-3 or TRBV12-4 to TRBJ1-5; TRBD1 matches 8 bases. V trimming: 3 bases; J trimming: 5 bases; junction bases outside the gene matches: 0. This CDR3 comprises 13 residues. The CDR3 DNA reads as TGTGCCAGCAGTTTGACAGGGGATCAGCCCCAGCATTTT. Translated: CASSLTGDQPQHF.

The chain uses TRBV3-1 (or the pseudogene TRBV3-2) and TRBJ1-2; weak D call: TRBD1 (6 bases). Germline CDR1 is LGHDT and CDR2 is YNNKEL (reference sequence). The CDR3 runs 15 residues. V lost 1 base and J lost 4, with 13 bases in between. Here the CDR3 reads CASSQGKGGLYGYTF. The CDR3 DNA sequence: TGTGCCAGCAGCCAAGGGAAGGGGGGGCTCTATGGCTACACCTTC.

V is TRBV10-3 and J is TRBJ1-2; D gene uncertain. This CDR3 has 14 residues. V lost 3 bases to trimming and J lost 0 bases, with 8 bases between them. Germline-derived CDR1 and CDR2 are ENHRY and SYGVKD. This CDR3 is CAISDLMSNYGYTF. The CDR3 nucleotides are TGTGCCATCAGTGACTTAATGTCTAACTATGGCTACACCTTC.